The 6 T cell receptor beta chains presented below share a single source sample, sequenced in a study of blood T cell repertoires in COVID-19. Data came from immunoSEQ multiplex PCR; TCRdb stores just in-frame clones and leaves some out. The sample lists about 88,000 clones, approximately 88% occurring once. Sequencing was performed on peripheral blood. These receptors all stem from a man older than 75 with acute or convalescent COVID-19.

The chain has TRBV7-9 and TRBJ2-7; TRBD1 is a possible D gene (6 bases). V was trimmed by 1 base and J by 6 bases, leaving 16 bases between them. The CDR3 consists of 15 residues. Germline CDR1 SEHNR, CDR2 FQNEAQ (reference sequence). The CDR3 sequence: CASSLGVWGRGEQYF. As DNA, the CDR3 is TGTGCCAGCAGCTTAGGAGTGTGGGGGCGAGGCGAGCAGTACTTC.

This clone was observed a handful of times. The CDR3: CASSQARQVVSYNEQFF. In DNA form, the CDR3 reads TGTGCCAGCAGCCAAGCCAGACAGGTCGTCTCCTACAATGAGCAGTTCTTC. The rearrangement links TRBV14 to TRBJ2-1; tentatively, D is TRBD1 (6 bases). V was shortened by 1 base and J by 0 bases, with 13 bases between the two germline ends. Germline V gene lookup returns CDR1 SGHDN and CDR2 FVKESK. CDR3 length: 17 amino acids.

The CDR3 loop is CASSPRVGGTDTQYF. DNA for the CDR3: TGTGCCAGCAGCCCCCGGGTCGGGGGCACAGATACGCAGTATTTT. This chain uses TRBV9 with TRBJ2-3; maybe TRBD2 (5 bases). The CDR3 has 15 amino acids. Germline-derived CDR1 and CDR2 are SGDLS and YYNGEE. V lost 4 bases to trimming and J lost 1 base, with 13 bases between them.

This chain links TRBV5-1 with TRBJ2-1; TRBD1 matches at 11 bases. This CDR3 comprises 15 residues. Germline values: CDR1 SGHRS, CDR2 YFSETQ. V lost 0 bases, J lost 6 bases, and 2 bases stayed unmatched. CDR3 protein: CASSLEGTGGNEQFF. CDR3 sequence (DNA): TGCGCCAGCAGCTTGGAAGGGACAGGGGGCAATGAGCAGTTCTTC.

This clone was counted once. V is TRBV6-5 and J is TRBJ2-7, with D possibly matching TRBD2 (6 bases). Germline V lookup: CDR1 MNHEY, CDR2 SVGAGI. This CDR3 has 13 amino acids. V lost 7 bases to trimming and J lost 0 bases, with 10 bases between them. As DNA, the CDR3 is TGTGCCAGCACAACGGGGGTCTCCTACGAGCAGTACTTC. Its translation is CASTTGVSYEQYF.

The chain is built from TRBV27 and TRBJ2-7; 7 nucleotides agree with TRBD1. The V gene end was trimmed by 6 bases and the J gene end by 1 base; junction bases not matched to a gene: 9. This CDR3 region has 15 residues. Germline CDR1 and CDR2: MNHEY and SMNVEV (reference sequence). This CDR3 is CASSPVRTGSYEQYF. CDR3 bases: TGTGCCAGCAGCCCAGTTAGGACAGGATCCTACGAGCAGTACTTC.